This TCR beta chain was retrieved from a study of blood T cell repertoires in COVID-19. This clone was seen a single time. Germline V gives CDR1 MNHEY, CDR2 SVGAGI. V lost 7 bases and J lost 0; bases outside the gene matches: 3. The CDR3 is 15 residues long. Repertoires were generated with immunoSEQ multiplex PCR, while TCRdb's copy carries only in-frame clones and drops some. This sample has about 400,000 clones, with 88% found just once. What was sequenced was PBMCs or T cells enriched from blood (not recorded which). This receptor was identified in a woman aged 25 to 39 with acute COVID-19. The chain recombines TRBV6-5 with TRBJ2-2; TRBD1 matches at 9 bases. CDR3 in amino acids: CASIRDRANTGELFF. The DNA of the CDR3 is TGTGCCAGCATTCGGGACAGGGCGAACACCGGGGAGCTGTTTTTT.